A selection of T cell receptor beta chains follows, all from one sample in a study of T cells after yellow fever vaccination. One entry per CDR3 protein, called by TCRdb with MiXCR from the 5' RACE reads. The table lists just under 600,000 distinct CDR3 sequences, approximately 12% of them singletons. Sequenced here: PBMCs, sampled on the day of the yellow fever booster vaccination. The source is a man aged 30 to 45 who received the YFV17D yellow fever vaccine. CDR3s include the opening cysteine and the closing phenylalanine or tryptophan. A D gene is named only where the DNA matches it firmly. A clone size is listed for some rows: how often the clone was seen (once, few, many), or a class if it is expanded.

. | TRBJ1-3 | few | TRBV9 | CASSGRNSGNTTYF | TGTGCCAGCAGCGGCAGGAACTCTGGAAACACCACATATTTT
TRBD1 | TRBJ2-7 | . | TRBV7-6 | CASSLGLGQGNEQYF | TGTGCCAGCAGCTTAGGCCTGGGACAGGGGAACGAGCAGTACTTC
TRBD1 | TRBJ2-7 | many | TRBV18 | CASSPTGTGGFEQYF | TGTGCCAGCTCCCCAACCGGGACAGGGGGTTTCGAGCAGTACTTC
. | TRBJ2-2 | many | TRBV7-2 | CASSLEGYTGELFF | TGTGCCAGCAGCTTGGAAGGGTACACCGGGGAGCTGTTTTTT
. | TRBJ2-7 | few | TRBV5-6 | CASRPGTVTYEQYF | TGTGCCAGCAGACCCGGGACGGTTACCTACGAGCAGTACTTC
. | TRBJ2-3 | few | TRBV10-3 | CAISESEQGTDTQYF | TGTGCCATCAGTGAGTCGGAGCAGGGCACAGATACGCAGTATTTT
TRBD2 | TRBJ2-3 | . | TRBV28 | CASSFQLGTSGASSTDTQYF | TGTGCCAGCAGTTTCCAACTCGGGACTAGCGGGGCGTCTAGCACAGATACGCAGTATTTT
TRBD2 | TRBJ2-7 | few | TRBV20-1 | CSASLSGNWVEQYF | TGCAGTGCTAGCTTAAGCGGGAATTGGGTCGAGCAGTACTTC
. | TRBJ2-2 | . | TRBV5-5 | CASSFYWDTGELFF | TGTGCCAGCAGCTTTTACTGGGACACCGGGGAGCTGTTTTTT
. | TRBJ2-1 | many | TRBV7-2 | CASSLSLYYGNEQFF | TGTGCCAGCAGCTTAAGCCTGTACTATGGGAATGAGCAGTTCTTC
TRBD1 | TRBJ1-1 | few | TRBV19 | CATQGQGATEAFF | TGTGCCACCCAGGGCCAGGGGGCAACTGAAGCTTTCTTT
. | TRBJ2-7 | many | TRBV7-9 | CASSLDHEQYF | TGTGCCAGCAGCTTAGATCACGAGCAGTACTTC
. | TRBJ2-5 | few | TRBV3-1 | CASRREGSQETQYF | TGTGCCAGCAGACGGGAAGGGTCCCAAGAGACCCAGTACTTC
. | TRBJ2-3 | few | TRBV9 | CASKDGPHTDTQYF | TGTGCCAGTAAAGACGGGCCCCACACAGATACGCAGTATTTT
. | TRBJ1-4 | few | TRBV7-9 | CASSIPTRATNEKLFF | TGTGCCAGCAGCATCCCGACCAGAGCAACTAATGAAAAACTGTTTTTT
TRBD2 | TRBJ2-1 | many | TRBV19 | CASSPGLAVPEQFF | TGTGCCAGTAGTCCGGGACTAGCGGTTCCCGAGCAGTTCTTC
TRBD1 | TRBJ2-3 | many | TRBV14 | CASSRTGWATQYF | TGTGCCAGCAGCCGGACAGGGTGGGCTACGCAGTATTTT
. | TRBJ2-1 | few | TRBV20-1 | CSARDRVSYNEQFF | TGCAGTGCTAGAGACAGGGTCTCCTACAATGAGCAGTTCTTC
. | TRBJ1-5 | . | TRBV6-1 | CASSVEDYSNQPQHF | TGTGCCAGCAGTGTTGAAGACTATAGCAATCAGCCCCAGCATTTT
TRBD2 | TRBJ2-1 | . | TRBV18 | CASSPPGLAGGNNEQFF | TGTGCCAGCTCACCACCGGGACTAGCGGGAGGTAACAATGAGCAGTTCTTC
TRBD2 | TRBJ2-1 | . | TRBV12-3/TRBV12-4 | CASRHGGRASYNEQFF | TGTGCCAGCAGACACGGCGGGAGAGCCTCCTACAATGAGCAGTTCTTC
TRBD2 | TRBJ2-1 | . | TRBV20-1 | CSALTGGGYNEQFF | TGCAGTGCTCTAACGGGGGGGGGCTACAATGAGCAGTTCTTC